The 20 T cell receptor beta chains below all came from one sample that was sequenced in a study of human T cells and chemical hapten exposure. As for time point: patch test 1, 2 weeks after DPC sensitization. The treatment: therapeutic diphenylcyclopropenone sensitization with weekly scalp DPC. TCRdb called the RACE reads again in MiXCR, with one record for every CDR3 protein. The sample yields fewer than 130,000 distinct CDR3 sequences, roughly 9.6% seen once. Sequenced material: whole blood, taken in connection with sensitization to the hapten diphenylcyclopropenone (DPC). These receptors all come from a woman in her forties with alopecia areata. Some clones in this sample may be carry-over from other donors' samples.

This clonotype was picked up a small number of times. The chain recombines TRBV7-9 with TRBJ2-5; 10 nucleotides line up with TRBD1. Per the germline V gene, CDR1 is SEHNR and CDR2 is FQNEAQ (reference sequence). The V segment lost 5 bases and the J segment 1 base; nucleotides outside the gene matches: 7. This CDR3 is 16 amino acids long. CDR3 in DNA: TGTGCCAGCAGCACCTGGGACAGGGGCCTCCAAGAGACCCAGTACTTC. Its translation is CASSTWDRGLQETQYF.

This clonotype turned up a few times. This chain uses TRBV3-1 with TRBJ1-6; TRBD1 agrees at 7 bases. V was clipped by 7 bases and J by 10 bases; unmatched bases: 7. The CDR3 contains 13 residues. Germline V gene data show CDR1 as LGHDT and CDR2 as YNNKEL (reference sequence). CDR3 nucleotide sequence: TGTGCCAGCACCAACAGGGGTGACTCACCCCTCCACTTT. Protein: CASTNRGDSPLHF.

This clonotype was found many times. The chain uses TRBV4-3 and TRBJ1-1, with TRBD1 identical over 8 bases. This CDR3 is 17 amino acids long. The trim removed 2 bases at V and 5 bases at J, leaving 13 bases unmatched. In germline, CDR1 is LGHNA, CDR2 YSLEER. CDR3 sequence: CASSQSQGAGTITEAFF. The CDR3 bases are TGCGCCAGCAGCCAATCGCAGGGGGCCGGAACGATAACTGAAGCTTTCTTT.

This chain joins TRBV7-2 and TRBJ2-1; D ambiguous. This CDR3 is 15 amino acids long. Germline CDR1 reads SGHTA; CDR2 reads FQGNSA. Trimming cost V 5 bases and J 6 bases, with 17 bases left between them. Here the CDR3 DNA reads TGTGCCAGCAGCCCGGAAATGGCCCCTTTCAATGAGCAGTTCTTC. It encodes CASSPEMAPFNEQFF. Drawing the rest from reference TRBV7-2 and TRBJ2-1, the complete variable domain is GAGVSQSPSNKVTEKGKDVELRCDPISGHTALYWYRQSLGQGLEFLIYFQGNSAPDKSGLPSDRFSAERTGGSVSTLTIQRTQQEDSAVYLCASSPEMAPFNEQFFGPGTRLTVL.

This clonotype was counted many times. CDR3 bases: TGCAGCGTCCGGACAGGGAAGGGCGAGACCCAGTACTTC. Its protein product is CSVRTGKGETQYF. The V and J genes are TRBV29-1 and TRBJ2-5; 8 bases fit TRBD1. The ends lost 6 bases at V and 5 bases at J; junction bases unmatched: 8. CDR1 is SQVTM and CDR2 is ANQGSEA in the germline V gene. The CDR3 runs to 13 residues.

The table lists this clonotype with many counts. V is TRBV29-1 and J is TRBJ1-5; 7 nucleotides match TRBD1. CDR3 length equals 13 residues. Trimming removed 6 bases from V and 5 bases from J; junction bases left unmatched: 7. Germline V gene sequence: CDR1 SQVTM, CDR2 ANQGSEA. The CDR3 loop reads CSVADRVDQPQHF. As DNA, the CDR3 is TGCAGCGTGGCTGACAGGGTAGATCAGCCCCAGCATTTT.

V usage is TRBV12-3 or TRBV12-4 and J usage is TRBJ1-2, with TRBD1 as a possible D gene (6 bases). The CDR3 is 15 residues long. Trimming cost V 7 bases and J 4 bases, with 19 bases left between them. DNA for the CDR3: TGTGCCAGCACCAAGTCAGGGGCTCTAACCTATGGCTACACCTTC. It codes for CASTKSGALTYGYTF.

V is TRBV10-3 and J is TRBJ2-3; maybe TRBD1 (6 bases). The CDR3 is 15 residues long. Germline lookup yields CDR1 ENHRY and CDR2 SYGVKD. Trimming removed 5 bases from V and 3 bases from J, with 15 bases in between. The CDR3 sequence is CAISPGPQGTDTQYF. The CDR3 DNA reads TGTGCCATCAGTCCCGGGCCCCAGGGGACAGATACGCAGTATTTT.

J is TRBJ1-2 and V is TRBV6-5, with D unclear. V shed 3 bases and J shed 8 bases, with 19 bases lying between them. The CDR3 length is 15 residues. Germline V gene sequence: CDR1 MNHEY, CDR2 SVGAGI. CDR3 nucleotides: TGTGCCAGCAGTTATAGCAGGAATGGGCTTGTAGGCTACACCTTC. Translating it yields CASSYSRNGLVGYTF.

The sample holds many counts of this clonotype. The V gene is TRBV7-2, the J gene TRBJ2-1; tentative D call: TRBD2 (5 bases). Germline values: CDR1 SGHTA, CDR2 FQGNSA. CDR3 size: 16 residues. Trimming left V 3 bases short and J 8 bases short, with 20 bases between. The CDR3 spells CASSLSAGNSPHEQFF. DNA of the CDR3: TGTGCCAGCAGCTTGTCAGCCGGGAACTCACCCCATGAGCAGTTCTTC.

This clonotype has a count of ten or more. V usage is TRBV3-1 and J usage is TRBJ2-7, with 9 bases matching TRBD2. CDR1 is LGHDT and CDR2 is YNNKEL in the germline V gene (reference sequence). This CDR3 is built from 16 residues. V was pared by 6 bases and J by 6 bases, with 15 bases of the junction left unmatched. The CDR3 protein is CASSSSPGLASPEQYF. The CDR3 region has the DNA TGTGCCAGCAGTTCAAGCCCGGGACTAGCTTCTCCCGAGCAGTACTTC.

This clonotype was counted only a few times. This chain joins TRBV7-3 and TRBJ1-1; no clear D. This CDR3 contains 13 residues. Germline CDR1 is SGHTA and CDR2 is FQGTGA. The V end was cut by 2 bases, the J end by 5 bases, with 9 bases between. The CDR3 coding sequence is TGTGCCAGCAGCTTACTGGTGGGGACTGAAGCTTTCTTT. Translating it yields CASSLLVGTEAFF.

This clonotype was observed a handful of times. CDR3 in amino acids: CASSLLGSIPSNQPQHF. The CDR3 bases are TGTGCCAGCAGCTTGTTGGGGAGCATCCCGAGCAATCAGCCCCAGCATTTT. The V call is TRBV5-6, the J call TRBJ1-5; no clear D gene. Trimming left V 1 base short and J 1 base short, with 15 bases between. Per the germline V gene, CDR1 is SGHDT and CDR2 is YYEEEE. The length of the CDR3 is 17 residues. The variable domain in full, completed from reference TRBV5-6 and TRBJ1-5, reads DAGVTQSPTHLIKTRGQQVTLRCSPKSGHDTVSWYQQALGQGPQFIFQYYEEEERQRGNFPDRFSGHQFPNYSSELNVNALLLGDSALYLCASSLLGSIPSNQPQHFGDGTRLSIL.

This clonotype was observed many times. The chain links TRBV12-3 or TRBV12-4 to TRBJ1-1; D gene ambiguous. This CDR3 has 12 residues. V was shortened by 6 bases and J by 5 bases, with 10 bases between the two germline ends. In DNA form, the CDR3 reads TGTGCCAGCAGCCGATATGGGACTGAAGCTTTCTTT. Amino acid sequence: CASSRYGTEAFF.

This clonotype was seen many times. This sequence joins TRBV10-3 and TRBJ2-7; D perhaps matches TRBD2 (5 bases). Per the germline V gene, CDR1 is ENHRY and CDR2 is SYGVKD. There are 13 residues in the CDR3. Trimming took off 6 bases at V and 9 bases at J, with 18 bases between the two ends. The CDR3 bases are TGTGCCATCAGCGCGCAGGTCGGGGTAGGGCAGTACTTC. This sequence encodes CAISAQVGVGQYF.

The chain couples TRBV29-1 to TRBJ2-3; the D call may be TRBD1 or TRBD2 (6 bases each). V lost 4 bases to trimming and J lost 1 base, with 15 bases between them. The germline gives CDR1 SQVTM, CDR2 ANQGSEA. The length of the CDR3 is 15 residues. The CDR3 coding sequence is TGCAGCGTTGCTGGGGGGCTGATAGGCACAGATACGCAGTATTTT. It is translated as CSVAGGLIGTDTQYF.

This clonotype was counted a few times. The V gene is TRBV29-1, the J gene TRBJ2-4; D is possibly TRBD1 or TRBD2 (5 bases each). Looked up from germline, CDR1 is SQVTM and CDR2 is ANQGSEA. V was shortened by 4 bases and J by 0 bases, with 13 bases between the two germline ends. This CDR3 region has 15 residues. Here the CDR3 DNA reads TGCAGCGTTGGAGGGGCTAGCTTAGCCAAAAACATTCAGTACTTC. Amino acids: CSVGGASLAKNIQYF.

The chain links TRBV7-2 to TRBJ2-3; 9 bases are shared with TRBD1. Trimming at V came to 8 bases and at J to 3 bases, leaving 15 bases not matched to a gene. Germline values: CDR1 SGHTA, CDR2 FQGNSA. This CDR3 region has 17 residues. CDR3 amino acids: CASGKHQGTGYTDTQYF. The CDR3 coding sequence is TGTGCCAGCGGAAAACATCAAGGGACAGGGTATACAGATACGCAGTATTTT.

The V and J genes are TRBV14 and TRBJ1-1, with 8 bases lining up with TRBD1. The CDR3 runs to 15 residues. CDR1 is SGHDN and CDR2 is FVKESK in the germline V gene. V shed 1 base and J 1 base; nucleotides not matched to a gene: 2. The CDR3 nucleotides read TGTGCCAGCAGCCAAGGGGACAGGACGAACACTGAAGCTTTCTTT. Its protein is CASSQGDRTNTEAFF.

This clonotype came up many times. This chain joins TRBV27 and TRBJ2-1, with a weak D call TRBD1 (6 bases). V was cut by 2 bases and J by 4 bases, with 12 bases left in between. This CDR3 is 15 amino acids long. The V gene's germline CDR1 is MNHEY and CDR2 SMNVEV (reference sequence). The CDR3 spells CASSLVGQGYNEQFF. For the CDR3, the DNA is TGTGCCAGCAGTTTAGTGGGGCAGGGGTACAATGAGCAGTTCTTC.